These 7 T cell receptor beta chains came from one sample sequenced in a study of shared clonotypes between healthy human individuals. Produced via immunoSEQ multiplex PCR; TCRdb's table is partial and in-frame only. In the table there are approximately 940,000 clones, around three quarters of which are singletons. Sequenced input: memory CD4+ T cells sorted from blood. Noted subset: CD45RA-negative fraction. These receptors were taken from a man between 18 and 35 years old in good health.

For this clone: This same CDR3 is encoded by further DNA sequences in the sample. The genes are TRBV18 and TRBJ2-1; TRBD2 is a possible D gene (6 bases). V was shortened by 3 bases and J by 7 bases, with 10 bases between the two germline ends. This CDR3 is 13 amino acids long. Germline CDR1 reads KGHSH; CDR2 reads LQKENI. The CDR3 coding sequence is TGTGCCAGCTCACCTCGACTAGGGAATGAGCAGTTCTTC. Its protein is CASSPRLGNEQFF.

This clone was seen only a few times. V usage is TRBV11-1 and J usage is TRBJ2-7; TRBD1 matches 7 bases. After removal of 3 bases from V and 4 bases from J, the junction contained 3 bases not matched to a gene. This CDR3 has 13 residues. From germline, CDR1 is SGHAT and CDR2 FQDESV (reference sequence). The CDR3: CASSFTGEYEQYF. In DNA, the CDR3 is TGTGCCAGCAGCTTCACAGGGGAGTACGAGCAGTACTTC.

The table lists this clone with a few counts. The rearrangement uses TRBV6-6 and TRBJ2-7; 7 bases align to TRBD1. This CDR3 is 15 amino acids long. J gave up 2 bases and V 6 bases, and 10 bases lay outside the gene matches. The germline V gene encodes CDR1 MNHNY and CDR2 SVGAGI (reference sequence). The DNA of the CDR3 is TGTGCCAGCAGCCAAGGACAGGTGGGTCCCTACGAGCAGTACTTC. The encoded protein is CASSQGQVGPYEQYF.

This chain connects TRBV6-6 to TRBJ2-7; TRBD2 agrees at 8 bases. CDR3 length equals 13 residues. CDR1 MNHNY and CDR2 SVGAGI come from the germline V gene (reference sequence). With 6 bases clipped from V and 2 bases from J, the junction kept 3 bases outside the gene matches. The CDR3 reads CASSGTRAYEQYF. The CDR3 DNA sequence: TGTGCCAGCAGCGGGACTAGAGCCTACGAGCAGTACTTC.

This chain joins TRBV10-3 and TRBJ2-7, with TRBD1 matching 7 bases. The CDR3 is made up of 14 amino acids. Germline trimming cut 6 bases from V and 3 bases from J; bases unmatched to any gene: 8. In germline, CDR1 is ENHRY, CDR2 SYGVKD. The CDR3 nucleotides read TGTGCCATCAGGGGGACAGAGAGATACTACGAGCAGTACTTC. It is translated as CAIRGTERYYEQYF.

This clone was seen only once. At the DNA level, this CDR3 is encoded by other sequences in the same sample as well. V and J are TRBV6-5 and TRBJ2-1; 11 bases match TRBD2. With V trimmed by 6 bases and J by 4 bases, 5 bases remained unmatched. CDR3 length equals 15 residues. Germline values: CDR1 MNHEY, CDR2 SVGAGI. The CDR3 DNA sequence: TGTGCCAGCAGCCAGACTAGCGGGGCGTACAATGAGCAGTTCTTC. It is translated as CASSQTSGAYNEQFF.

The CDR3 coding sequence is TGTGCCAGCAGTAACAGGGGCAACGAGCAGTACTTC. It is translated as CASSNRGNEQYF. The J gene is TRBJ2-7, the V gene TRBV6-5, with 7 bases matching TRBD1. The germline gives CDR1 MNHEY, CDR2 SVGAGI. After removal of 5 bases from V and 5 bases from J, the junction contained 3 bases not matched to a gene. CDR3 length equals 12 residues.